These T cell receptor beta chains were read from a single sample in a study of early T cells in non-severe SARS-CoV-2 infection. TCRdb independently ran MiXCR on the 5' RACE reads; one entry per CDR3 protein. The sample gives about 76,000 distinct CDR3 sequences, around 11% of which show up once; approximately 4.5% is in the top ten. Material for sequencing was whole blood. All receptors come from an adult who was a healthcare worker with PCR-confirmed SARS-CoV-2 infection or an uninfected control (not recorded which). Each CDR3 is given with its conserved first and last residue. Fields, in order: J gene, V gene, clone size, D gene, CDR3 protein, CDR3 DNA. The D gene is left open where the match is weak. Clone sizes are given selectively: once, few, many, or a class where the clone is expanded.

TRBJ2-1	TRBV7-2	few	NA	CASSLVVSSYNEQFF	TGTGCCAGCAGCTTAGTCGTAAGCTCCTACAATGAGCAGTTCTTC
TRBJ2-3	TRBV20-1	few	NA	CSGETSYTQYF	TGCAGTGGGGAAACTAGTTATACGCAGTATTTT
TRBJ1-4	TRBV7-2	NA	NA	CASSLRGAVATNEKLFF	TGTGCCAGCAGCTTACGGGGGGCTGTTGCAACTAATGAAAAACTGTTTTTT
TRBJ1-1	TRBV20-1	many	NA	CSARSQGNTEAFF	TGCAGTGCTAGGTCACAGGGCAACACTGAAGCTTTCTTT
TRBJ1-6	TRBV7-3	many	TRBD1	CASSSTGNNSPLHF	TGTGCCAGCAGCTCGACAGGGAATAATTCACCCCTCCACTTT
TRBJ2-3	TRBV12-3/TRBV12-4	many	TRBD1	CASSLKKTGEGTDTQYF	TGTGCCAGCAGCCTAAAAAAGACAGGGGAGGGCACAGATACGCAGTATTTT
TRBJ2-2	TRBV29-1	many	NA	CSVEEGAGQNTGELFF	TGCAGCGTTGAAGAAGGGGCAGGGCAAAACACCGGGGAGCTGTTTTTT
TRBJ2-1	TRBV7-9	many	NA	CASSLAVSKDEQFF	TGTGCCAGCAGCTTAGCGGTCAGTAAGGATGAGCAGTTCTTC
TRBJ2-7	TRBV28	NA	TRBD2	CASLGGGSYEQYF	TGTGCCAGCTTGGGCGGGGGCTCCTACGAGCAGTACTTC
TRBJ2-1	TRBV7-2	few	NA	CASSLIPGLNHEQFF	TGTGCCAGCAGTTTAATTCCGGGACTTAACCATGAGCAGTTCTTC
TRBJ1-3	TRBV6-1	NA	NA	CASSEAGNTIYF	TGTGCCAGCAGTGAAGCCGGAAACACCATATATTTT
TRBJ2-7	TRBV20-1	many	NA	CSASRGSYEQYF	TGCAGTGCTAGTAGGGGATCCTACGAGCAGTACTTC
TRBJ1-2	TRBV5-1	many	NA	CASSPKGPPGASYGYTF	TGCGCCAGCAGCCCGAAGGGTCCCCCAGGGGCAAGCTATGGCTACACCTTC
TRBJ2-7	TRBV2	NA	NA	CASSEAAQGNSEQYF	TGTGCCAGCAGTGAAGCGGCTCAGGGTAACTCGGAGCAGTACTTC
TRBJ2-2	TRBV7-9	NA	TRBD1	CASSSSGTGGTGELFF	TGTGCCAGCAGCTCGTCCGGGACAGGGGGTACCGGGGAGCTGTTTTTT
TRBJ1-2	TRBV20-1	few	NA	CSADGGSGYGYTF	TGCAGTGCCGATGGAGGGTCAGGCTATGGCTACACCTTC
TRBJ2-3	TRBV2	NA	NA	CASSEVAGVDTQYF	TGTGCCAGCAGTGAAGTAGCAGGGGTGGATACGCAGTATTTT
TRBJ2-5	TRBV11-2	few	NA	CASSLTGIQETQYF	TGTGCCAGCAGCTTAACAGGAATACAAGAGACCCAGTACTTC
TRBJ1-2	TRBV12-5	NA	NA	CASGPMDSSEFNYGYTF	TGTGCTAGTGGTCCAATGGACAGTTCGGAATTTAACTATGGCTACACCTTC
TRBJ1-1	TRBV4-1	NA	TRBD1	CASSPRDRGGVSFF	TGCGCCAGCAGCCCCCGGGACAGGGGAGGTGTATCTTTCTTT
TRBJ2-1	TRBV6-6	NA	NA	CASSVATARVANEQFF	TGTGCCAGCAGTGTCGCTACCGCCCGTGTTGCCAATGAGCAGTTCTTC
TRBJ1-5	TRBV10-2	few	NA	CASSDLGQSNQPQHF	TGCGCCAGCAGTGATCTCGGACAGAGCAATCAGCCCCAGCATTTT
TRBJ1-6	TRBV5-1	NA	NA	CASSLRTGNNSPLHF	TGCGCCAGCAGCTTGAGGACGGGAAATAATTCACCCCTCCACTTT
TRBJ2-3	TRBV6-5	many	NA	CASRPDGLNGQYF	TGTGCCAGCAGACCCGACGGTCTTAATGGGCAGTATTTT